This T cell receptor beta chain stems from a study of cytomegalovirus exposure and HLA in healthy donors. The PCR employed 60 Vbeta primers together with 13 Jbeta primers. Method: immunoSEQ multiplex PCR; TCRdb's copy keeps in-frame clones and lacks some. This sample's table has around 140,000 clones. CDR1 and CDR2 (germline): LNHDA, SQIVND (reference sequence). There are 13 residues in the CDR3. The J segment lost 7 bases and the V segment lost 5 bases, leaving 7 bases of the junction unmatched. The chain uses TRBV19 and TRBJ2-7; 8 nucleotides match TRBD1. This clonotype originated in a woman in her forties in good health and CMV-seropositive. Sequenced sample: PBMCs. In DNA, the CDR3 is TGTGCCAGTAGTCCGGGACAGGCTGGGGAGCAGTACTTC. It specifies CASSPGQAGEQYF.